These 20 T cell receptor beta chains were sequenced from one sample in a study of blood T cell repertoires in COVID-19. Assay: immunoSEQ multiplex PCR; the TCRdb copy retains only in-frame clones and omits some. The sample holds 250,000 or so clones, around 83% seen once. The sample taken for sequencing was PBMCs or T cells enriched from blood (not recorded which). The receptors derive from a woman aged 45 to 65 who had been exposed to COVID-19.

The V and J genes are TRBV7-8 and TRBJ1-1; D is possibly TRBD1 (6 bases). Germline V CDR1 and CDR2: SGHVS, FQNEAQ. V lost 6 bases, J lost 2 bases, and 13 bases lay in between. The CDR3 length is 14 residues. CDR3 protein: CASSPQGPNTEAFF. DNA for the CDR3: TGTGCCAGCAGTCCTCAGGGGCCTAACACTGAAGCTTTCTTT.

The genes are TRBV5-6 and TRBJ2-3; the D is unclear. Deletions cut 0 bases from V and 7 bases from J, with 3 bases between. The CDR3 contains 11 residues. CDR1 and CDR2 from the germline V gene are SGHDT and YYEEEE. CDR3 residues: CASSLDNTQYF. CDR3 nucleotide sequence: TGTGCCAGCAGCTTGGACAATACGCAGTATTTT.

This sequence joins TRBV11-2 and TRBJ2-3; 7 nucleotides match TRBD1. CDR1 is SGHAT and CDR2 is FQNNGV in the germline V gene. CDR3 length equals 17 residues. The junction had 12 bases not matched to a gene; V was cut back by 4 bases and J by 2 bases. CDR3 loop: CASSSRRTGLYTDTQYF. In DNA, the CDR3 is TGTGCCAGCAGCTCCCGCCGGACAGGACTTTACACAGATACGCAGTATTTT.

This chain uses TRBV28 with TRBJ1-5, with 10 nucleotides matching TRBD1. The V segment lost 7 bases and the J segment 9 bases; nucleotides outside the gene matches: 6. Germline V gene lookup returns CDR1 MDHEN and CDR2 SYDVKM. The CDR3 sequence is 13 residues long. DNA for the CDR3: TGTGCCAGCACCCCGGGACAGGGGATGCCCCAGCATTTT. Its translation: CASTPGQGMPQHF.

In its sample, this clone was seen once. The chain uses TRBV7-9 and TRBJ1-1, with 10 positions matching TRBD1. Germline-derived CDR1 and CDR2 are SEHNR and FQNEAQ (reference sequence). The CDR3 extends over 16 amino acids. V lost 6 bases and J lost 4; bases outside the gene matches: 11. The CDR3 region is CASSPGTGARGTEAFF. The CDR3 nucleotides read TGTGCCAGCAGTCCCGGGACAGGGGCCAGGGGCACTGAAGCTTTCTTT.

The chain is built from TRBV5-6 and TRBJ1-1; TRBD1 matches at 8 bases. The CDR3 length is 16 residues. V trimming: 3 bases; J trimming: 10 bases; junction bases outside the gene matches: 17. Germline V gene sequence: CDR1 SGHDT, CDR2 YYEEEE. The CDR3 sequence is CASSSPHVGQGGVAFF. The CDR3 nucleotides read TGTGCCAGCAGCTCTCCACACGTCGGACAGGGAGGGGTAGCTTTCTTT.

Details on this clone: The same CDR3 can be traced to other DNA sequences in this sample. CDR3: CASSLGAGGRNEQFF. The CDR3 bases are TGTGCCAGCAGCTTAGGGGCGGGGGGGAGGAATGAGCAGTTCTTC. The rearrangement links TRBV11-2 to TRBJ2-1; 9 bases map to TRBD2. Per the germline V gene, CDR1 is SGHAT and CDR2 is FQNNGV. The V and J ends lost 1 base and 7 bases, in that order; junction bases with no gene match: 5. The CDR3 is 15 amino acids.

The sample holds one count of this clone. The chain carries TRBV4-2 and TRBJ1-5, with D possibly TRBD1 on 5 matching bases. The germline gives CDR1 LGHNA, CDR2 YNFKEQ. The CDR3 runs 14 residues. Between the trimmed V and J ends, which lost 1 base and 4 bases, there was a span of 8 bases. CDR3 DNA: TGTGCCAGCAGCCAAGTATCAGGGAATCAGCCCCAGCATTTT. Translated, it gives CASSQVSGNQPQHF.

This chain uses TRBV3-1 (or the pseudogene TRBV3-2) with TRBJ1-1; 10 bases map to TRBD1. Germline loops: CDR1 LGHDT, CDR2 YNNKEL (reference sequence). V lost 3 bases and J lost 3; bases outside the gene matches: 4. The CDR3 length is 15 residues. CDR3 coding DNA: TGTGCCAGCAGCCAGGGGGACAGGGGTTACACTGAAGCTTTCTTT. This encodes CASSQGDRGYTEAFF.

The chain carries TRBV28 and TRBJ1-2; TRBD1 matches 8 bases. Germline CDR1 MDHEN, CDR2 SYDVKM. V was pared by 5 bases and J by 5 bases, with 13 bases of the junction left unmatched. CDR3 length: 16 residues. CDR3 coding DNA: TGTGCCAGCAGTCTCTCGACAGGGGCGAGACGGTATGGCTACACCTTC. Protein sequence: CASSLSTGARRYGYTF.

The table lists this clone with many counts. V usage is TRBV5-1 and J usage is TRBJ2-7; D gene uncertain. Germline V CDR1 and CDR2: SGHRS, YFSETQ. The CDR3 extends over 14 amino acids. V shed 1 base and J shed 3 bases, with 11 bases lying between them. CDR3 region: CASSLLTDNYEQYF. In nucleotides, the CDR3 is TGCGCCAGCAGCTTGCTAACTGATAACTACGAGCAGTACTTC.

The V call is TRBV5-4, the J call TRBJ2-5; no firm D call. This CDR3 comprises 14 residues. The ends were cut back, 0 bases at V and 1 base at J, with 7 bases in the middle. CDR1 and CDR2 from the germline V gene are SGHNT and YYREEE (reference sequence). Here the CDR3 reads CASSLGASQETQYF. Written as DNA, the CDR3 is TGTGCCAGCAGCTTGGGAGCATCCCAAGAGACCCAGTACTTC.

The rearrangement links TRBV2 to TRBJ1-2; maybe TRBD1 (5 bases). This CDR3 contains 15 residues. V lost 7 bases, J lost 6 bases, and 21 bases lay in between. Looked up from germline, CDR1 is SNHLY and CDR2 is FYNNEI. CDR3 amino acids: CASTLDRRAGNGYTF. As DNA, the CDR3 is TGTGCCAGCACCCTGGATCGCAGGGCTGGAAATGGCTACACCTTC.

V is TRBV5-4 and J is TRBJ1-2; 7 nucleotides align to TRBD1. V lost 9 bases to trimming and J lost 3 bases; unmatched junction nucleotides: 14. Germline lookup yields CDR1 SGHNT and CDR2 YYREEE (reference sequence). This CDR3 contains 15 residues. This CDR3 reads CATTDRHSLDYGYTF. CDR3 sequence (DNA): TGTGCCACGACGGACAGGCACTCCCTGGACTATGGCTACACCTTC.

This clone was seen just once. The J gene is TRBJ1-1, the V gene TRBV6-5; tentative D call: TRBD1 (5 bases). CDR1 and CDR2 from the germline V gene are MNHEY and SVGAGI. The CDR3 is made up of 12 amino acids. The V and J ends lost 6 bases and 7 bases respectively, with 12 bases between them. As DNA, the CDR3 is TGTGCCAGCAGCTCCGTAGACAGTGAAGCTTTCTTT. It is translated as CASSSVDSEAFF.

V and J are TRBV19 and TRBJ1-3; maybe TRBD1 (6 bases). The CDR3 loop spans 14 amino acids. CDR1 is LNHDA, CDR2 SQIVND, per germline (reference sequence). Between the trimmed V and J ends, which lost 7 bases and 2 bases, there was a span of 12 bases. In DNA, the CDR3 is TGTGCCAGTAACCCGACAGGTGCTGGAAACACCATATATTTT. It encodes CASNPTGAGNTIYF.

V is TRBV18 and J is TRBJ1-1, with 9 bases that match TRBD1. The CDR3 runs to 16 residues. The germline V gene has CDR1 KGHSH and CDR2 LQKENI. V lost 3 bases, J lost 5 bases, and 10 bases stayed unmatched. DNA of the CDR3: TGTGCCAGCTCACCTCTTCCGGGACAGGGTGCTACTGAAGCTTTCTTT. Amino acids: CASSPLPGQGATEAFF.

V gene TRBV19 combines with J gene TRBJ2-3; 12 bases line up with TRBD2. The ends lost 3 bases at V and 4 bases at J; junction bases unmatched: 11. Germline-derived CDR1 and CDR2 are LNHDA and SQIVND (reference sequence). This CDR3 is built from 18 residues. The CDR3 spells CASSMRFSSGGAADTQYF. CDR3 DNA: TGTGCCAGTAGTATGAGGTTCTCTAGCGGGGGGGCCGCAGATACGCAGTATTTT.

This clone was counted a single time. The chain combines TRBV7-2 with TRBJ1-2; 10 bases are shared with TRBD1. V was pared by 5 bases and J by 8 bases, with 8 bases of the junction left unmatched. Germline V gives CDR1 SGHTA, CDR2 FQGNSA. The CDR3 has 14 amino acids. CDR3: CASSHRQGASGYTF. In DNA, the CDR3 is TGTGCCAGCAGCCATCGACAGGGGGCTTCCGGCTACACCTTC.

V gene TRBV5-1 combines with J gene TRBJ1-2; 9 positions agree with TRBD1. The CDR3 runs 13 residues. Germline CDR1 reads SGHRS; CDR2 reads YFSETQ. The V gene end was trimmed by 4 bases and the J gene end by 11 bases; junction bases not matched to a gene: 9. The chain's CDR3 is CASSPATGGAYTF. CDR3 nucleotides: TGCGCCAGCAGCCCAGCAACAGGGGGCGCTTACACCTTC.